One sample yielded the 16 T cell receptor beta chains listed below, sequenced in a study of blood T cell repertoires in COVID-19 (dated by TCRdb to about 2020). The library was made by the immunoSEQ multiplex PCR assay. TCRdb holds this immuneACCESS table with in-frame rearrangements only. Some clones are missing; in checked studies, unresolved V genes explain under half, and the rest has no known cause. Within this sample are about 260,000 clones, with approximately 82% of them counted one time only. Of the sample, 1.5% to 2% falls within the top ten clones. The sequenced material came from peripheral blood. These receptors were obtained from a woman at least 80 years old with acute or convalescent COVID-19.

This clone was counted only a few times. V usage is TRBV3-1 (or the pseudogene TRBV3-2) and J usage is TRBJ1-1; 8 bases align to TRBD1. The CDR3 contains 19 residues. V gave up 11 bases and J gave up 0 bases; unmatched junction bases: 23. Per the germline V gene, CDR1 is LGHDT and CDR2 is YNNKEL (reference sequence). CDR3 in DNA: TGTGCCGGCCCCCGGGGACAGGAGAATAAAAATCCCCTGAACACTGAAGCTTTCTTT. Amino acid sequence: CAGPRGQENKNPLNTEAFF.

The gene calls are TRBV20-1 and TRBJ2-7; 9 bases align to TRBD1. V lost 4 bases, J lost 8 bases, and 3 bases stayed unmatched. This CDR3 contains 11 residues. Germline V CDR1 and CDR2: DFQATT, SNEGSKA (reference sequence). This CDR3 reads CSAINRGQQYF. The DNA for the CDR3 is TGCAGTGCTATTAACAGGGGGCAGCAGTACTTC.

This clone turned up a few times. The chain carries TRBV7-2 and TRBJ1-4, with TRBD1 identical over 7 bases. Germline lookup yields CDR1 SGHTA and CDR2 FQGNSA. The CDR3 is made up of 14 amino acids. Trimming took 6 bases from V and 7 from J; bases not matched to a gene: 8. The CDR3 here is CASRDAGTVEKLFF. CDR3 DNA: TGTGCCAGCAGGGATGCCGGGACAGTTGAAAAACTGTTTTTT.

The chain is built from TRBV6-6 and TRBJ1-5; D is possibly TRBD1 (6 bases). The germline V gene encodes CDR1 MNHNY and CDR2 SVGAGI (reference sequence). The CDR3 has 14 amino acids. Deletions cut 5 bases from V and 6 bases from J, with 14 bases between. This chain's CDR3 is CASSVQGSGQPQHF. DNA for the CDR3: TGTGCCAGCAGTGTACAGGGTTCGGGTCAGCCCCAGCATTTT.

J is TRBJ1-1 and V is TRBV7-6; a possible D gene is TRBD1 (6 bases). The CDR3 runs to 14 residues. V was pared by 5 bases and J by 5 bases, with 15 bases between. Germline V gene lookup returns CDR1 SGHVS and CDR2 FNYEAQ. Here the CDR3 DNA reads TGTGCCAGCAGCCCCGACAACAGGGCTACTGAAGCTTTCTTT. This encodes CASSPDNRATEAFF.

The V gene is TRBV6-2 or TRBV6-3, the J gene TRBJ2-7, with D uncertain. The V gene's germline CDR1 is MNHEY and CDR2 SVGEGT. The CDR3 sequence is 14 residues long. Deletions cut 2 bases from V and 3 bases from J, with 11 bases between. Here the CDR3 reads CASSYLGANYEQYF. Written as DNA, the CDR3 is TGTGCCAGCAGTTACCTCGGAGCCAACTACGAGCAGTACTTC.

This clone was seen once. V is TRBV7-3 and J is TRBJ2-2; D might be TRBD1 (5 bases). Trimming shortened V by 4 bases and J by 7 bases, and 10 bases separated the two germline ends. Per germline, CDR1 SGHTA and CDR2 FQGTGA. The CDR3 spans 13 residues. The CDR3: CASSSRAGGELFF. The CDR3 coding sequence is TGTGCCAGCAGCTCCAGGGCCGGCGGGGAGCTGTTTTTT.

The V call is TRBV28, the J call TRBJ2-7; D is unclear. The ends were cut back, 0 bases at V and 1 base at J, with 7 bases in the middle. Germline V gene lookup returns CDR1 MDHEN and CDR2 SYDVKM. The CDR3 spans 14 residues. The CDR3 sequence: CASSLWGTSYEQYF. In nucleotides, the CDR3 is TGTGCCAGCAGTTTATGGGGCACTTCCTACGAGCAGTACTTC. Combining the CDR3 with reference TRBV28 and TRBJ2-7 gives the whole variable domain DVKVTQSSRYLVKRTGEKVFLECVQDMDHENMFWYRQDPGLGLRLIYFSYDVKMKEKGDIPEGYSVSREKKERFSLILESASTNQTSMYLCASSLWGTSYEQYFGPGTRLTVT.

This clone was seen a single time. For the CDR3, the DNA is TGTGCCAGCAGCTCTAATTTAGCCGGGAGGAACACTGAAGCTTTCTTT. It yields the protein CASSSNLAGRNTEAFF. The rearrangement joins TRBV7-9 to TRBJ1-1; D remains ambiguous. The germline CDR1 and CDR2 sequences are SEHNR and FQNEAQ (reference sequence). V was pared by 4 bases and J by 1 base, with 16 bases between. The CDR3 sequence is 16 residues long.

This clone has only one observation. The chain carries TRBV21-1 and TRBJ2-5; the table calls TRBD2, which could not be checked here. TRBV21-1 is listed as a pseudogene. The CDR3 sequence is 14 residues long. CDR3 sequence: CASSKGGPRGTQYF. The CDR3 coding sequence is TGTGCCAGCAGCAAGGGTGGTCCACGGGGGACCCAGTACTTC.

This chain uses TRBV6-2 or TRBV6-3 with TRBJ1-1; tentative D call: TRBD1 (5 bases). The CDR3 is made up of 16 amino acids. Germline lookup yields CDR1 MNHEY and CDR2 SVGEGT. The germline V and J ends were trimmed by 3 bases and 0 bases, with 14 bases remaining between them. CDR3: CASSYGRAKMNTEAFF. CDR3 coding DNA: TGTGCCAGCAGTTATGGCAGGGCGAAAATGAACACTGAAGCTTTCTTT.

CDR3 residues: CASRGWGGKYQPQHF. In DNA form, the CDR3 reads TGTGCCAGCAGGGGGTGGGGGGGTAAATATCAGCCCCAGCATTTT. The J gene is TRBJ1-5, the V gene TRBV27, with a possible D match to TRBD1 (5 bases). The germline CDR1 and CDR2 sequences are MNHEY and SMNVEV (reference sequence). Deletions cut 6 bases from V and 5 bases from J, with 17 bases between. This CDR3 has 15 amino acids.

The V call is TRBV11-2, the J call TRBJ1-3, with 7 bases matching TRBD1. The CDR3 is 16 amino acids. Germline lookup yields CDR1 SGHAT and CDR2 FQNNGV. V shed 4 bases and J 4 bases; nucleotides not matched to a gene: 10. The CDR3, as DNA: TGTGCCAGCAGCTGGAACAGGGGATCCAGGGGAAACACCATATATTTT. Its translation: CASSWNRGSRGNTIYF.

This chain links TRBV28 with TRBJ1-2; D is unresolved. V lost 7 bases, J lost 0 bases, and 9 bases lay in between. Germline V gives CDR1 MDHEN, CDR2 SYDVKM. The CDR3 length is 13 residues. The CDR3 sequence: CASTRDANYGYTF. CDR3 nucleotide sequence: TGTGCCAGCACACGGGATGCTAACTATGGCTACACCTTC.

This clone was counted a few times. The chain has TRBV10-3 and TRBJ1-1; D possibly corresponds to TRBD1 (5 bases). Trimming left V 9 bases short and J 3 bases short, with 14 bases between. In germline, CDR1 is ENHRY, CDR2 SYGVKD. This CDR3 has 13 amino acids. The CDR3 DNA sequence: TGTGCCATTAGTTTCAGGGTTGACACTGAAGCTTTCTTT. Protein sequence: CAISFRVDTEAFF.

V is TRBV6-1 and J is TRBJ1-1, with D uncertain. Trimming cost V 2 bases and J 1 base, with 8 bases left between them. The CDR3 sequence is 14 residues long. Germline lookup yields CDR1 MNHNS and CDR2 SASEGT. The CDR3 DNA reads as TGTGCCAGCAGTGAAAACGGTAGGAACACTGAAGCTTTCTTT. This codes for CASSENGRNTEAFF.